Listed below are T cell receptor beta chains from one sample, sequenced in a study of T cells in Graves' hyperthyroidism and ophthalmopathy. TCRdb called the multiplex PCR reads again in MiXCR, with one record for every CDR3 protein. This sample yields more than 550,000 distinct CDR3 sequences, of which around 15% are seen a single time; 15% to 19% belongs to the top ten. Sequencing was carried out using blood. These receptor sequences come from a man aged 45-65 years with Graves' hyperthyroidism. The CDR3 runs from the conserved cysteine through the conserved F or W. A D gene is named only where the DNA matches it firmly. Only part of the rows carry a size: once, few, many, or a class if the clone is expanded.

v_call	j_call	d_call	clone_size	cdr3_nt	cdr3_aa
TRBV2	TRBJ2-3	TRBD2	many	TGTGCCAGCGGACTAGCGGGACGATCAGATACGCAGTATTTT	CASGLAGRSDTQYF
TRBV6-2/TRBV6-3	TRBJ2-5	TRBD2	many	TGTGCCAGCAGACCAGCGGGAGCGGCAGAGACCCAGTACTTC	CASRPAGAAETQYF
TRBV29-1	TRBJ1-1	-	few	TGCAGCGTTGCGGTTGAAAAGAACACTGAAGCTTTCTTT	CSVAVEKNTEAFF
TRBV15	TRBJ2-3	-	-	TGTGCCACCAGCAGAGGAGTTGCTGAGGCGCAGTATTTT	CATSRGVAEAQYF
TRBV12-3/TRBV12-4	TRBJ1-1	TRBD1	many	TGTGCCAGCAGTTTACCCCCGGGACAGAGAGAAGCTTTCTTT	CASSLPPGQREAFF
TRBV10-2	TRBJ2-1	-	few	TGCGCCAGCATTGGGTTGATCCACAATGAGCAGTTCTTC	CASIGLIHNEQFF
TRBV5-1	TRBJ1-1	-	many	TGTGCCAGCAGCTTTGAGGGCACTGAAGCTTTCTTT	CASSFEGTEAFF
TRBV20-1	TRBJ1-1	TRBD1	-	TGCAGTGCCATTGACAGGGGGCGAATGGAGGCTTTCTTT	CSAIDRGRMEAFF
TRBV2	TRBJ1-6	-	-	TGTGCCAGCAGCCCCGGTGGGAGAGGATCACCCCTCCACTTT	CASSPGGRGSPLHF
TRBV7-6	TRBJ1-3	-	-	TGTGCCAGCAGCCCCTCGACATTGTCTGGAAACACCATATATTTT	CASSPSTLSGNTIYF
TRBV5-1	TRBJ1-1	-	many	TGCGCCAGCAGCTTTGAAGACAGCATGAACACTGAAGCTTTCTTT	CASSFEDSMNTEAFF
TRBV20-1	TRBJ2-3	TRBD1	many	TGCAGTGCCTGGCCGGGACAGGGGGCTGCAGATACGCAGTATTTT	CSAWPGQGAADTQYF
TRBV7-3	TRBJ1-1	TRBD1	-	TGTGCCAGCAGCCCCTGGGCAGGGGGCCACACTGAAGCTTTCTTT	CASSPWAGGHTEAFF
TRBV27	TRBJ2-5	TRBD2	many	TGTGCCAGCAGGGAGGGACTAGCGGAAACAGAGACCCAGTACTTC	CASREGLAETETQYF
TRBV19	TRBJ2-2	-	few	TGTGCCAGTAGGGGACATGGGAACACCGGGGAGCTGTTTTTT	CASRGHGNTGELFF
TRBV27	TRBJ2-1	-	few	TGTGCCAGCAGTTTCCAGGGTGGCTCCTACAATGAGCAGTTCTTC	CASSFQGGSYNEQFF
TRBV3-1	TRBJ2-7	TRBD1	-	TGTGCCAGCAGCCAAGGAACCAGGGGGTTTTACGAGCAGTACTTC	CASSQGTRGFYEQYF
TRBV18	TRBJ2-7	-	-	TGTGCCAGCTCACCCGGAGATCCCACGGTCTACGAGCAGTACTTC	CASSPGDPTVYEQYF
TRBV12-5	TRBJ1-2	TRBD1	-	TGTGCTAGTGGGGAAGCCGGGACAGCCTATGGCTACACCTTC	CASGEAGTAYGYTF
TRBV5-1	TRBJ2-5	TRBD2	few	TGCGCCAGCAGAGGGACTAGCGGAGGAACCCAAGAGACCCAGTACTTC	CASRGTSGGTQETQYF
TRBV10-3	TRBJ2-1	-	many	TGTGCCATCAGTGAGAGCAGCTCCTACAATGAGCAGTTCTTC	CAISESSSYNEQFF
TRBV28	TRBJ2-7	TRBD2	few	TGTGCCAGCGGTACGACTAGCGGGTATTACGAGCAGTACTTC	CASGTTSGYYEQYF
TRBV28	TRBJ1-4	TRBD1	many	TGTGCCAGCAGTTTGGCCGGGACAGGGGGCTGGACTAATGAAAAACTGTTTTTT	CASSLAGTGGWTNEKLFF
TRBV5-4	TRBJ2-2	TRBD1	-	TGTGCCAGCAGAACAGGGGGCGCGGGCACCGGGGAGCTGTTTTTT	CASRTGGAGTGELFF
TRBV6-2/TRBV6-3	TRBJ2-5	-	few	TGTGCCAGCAGTGATATGAGGGAGACCCAGTACTTC	CASSDMRETQYF
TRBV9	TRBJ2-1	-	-	TGTGCCAGCAGCGGGGACGCCAGCTCCTACGATGAGCAGTTCTTC	CASSGDASSYDEQFF
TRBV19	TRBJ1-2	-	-	TGTGCCAGTAGTAAAATACCGACTACCAGCTATGGCTACACCTTC	CASSKIPTTSYGYTF
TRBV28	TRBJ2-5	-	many	TGTGCCAGCAGTCAGGTCCACCAAGAGACCCAGTACTTC	CASSQVHQETQYF
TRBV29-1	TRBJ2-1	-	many	TGCAGCGTAGATGGCGTGACAGATTACAATGAGCAGTTCTTC	CSVDGVTDYNEQFF
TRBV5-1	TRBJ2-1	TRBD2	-	TGCGCCAGCAGCCTTCGACTAGCGCTGAGCTCCTACAATGAGCAGTTCTTC	CASSLRLALSSYNEQFF
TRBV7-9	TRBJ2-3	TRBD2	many	TGTGCCAGCAGCCCAGTAGGACTAGCTGCAGATACGCAGTATTTT	CASSPVGLAADTQYF
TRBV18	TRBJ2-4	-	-	TGTGCCAGCTCACCATCGGACTTTACAAACATTCAGTACTTC	CASSPSDFTNIQYF
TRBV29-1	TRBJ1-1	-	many	TGCAGCGTTGAAGGAACAGGGCGAGGGAAGAACACTGAAGCTTTCTTT	CSVEGTGRGKNTEAFF
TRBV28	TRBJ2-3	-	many	TGTGCCAGCAGTTCGGGAGATACGCAGTATTTT	CASSSGDTQYF
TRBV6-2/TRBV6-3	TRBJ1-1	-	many	TGTGCCAGCAGTTACCCGATGGACAAGAACACTGAAGCTTTCTTT	CASSYPMDKNTEAFF
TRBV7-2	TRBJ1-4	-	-	TGTGCCAGCAGCTTAGAATACTCTAATGAAAAACTGTTTTTT	CASSLEYSNEKLFF
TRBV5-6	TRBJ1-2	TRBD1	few	TGTGCCAGCAGCTTTTGGGACAGGGTATATGGCTACACCTTC	CASSFWDRVYGYTF
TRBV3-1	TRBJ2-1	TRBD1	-	TGTGCCTGCAGCCACGGGACAGGGCAGTTCTTC	CACSHGTGQFF
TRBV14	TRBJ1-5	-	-	TGTGCCAGCAGCCAAGACGAGCAGCCCCAGCATTTT	CASSQDEQPQHF
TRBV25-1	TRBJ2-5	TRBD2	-	TGTGCCAGCAGTGAACTAGCGGGAGGGCCGGGAATAGGAGGTTACTTC	CASSELAGGPGIGGYF
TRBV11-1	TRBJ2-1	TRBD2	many	TGTGCCAGCAGCTCACTGGGACTAGCGGGTCTAAGGGGCGACAATGAGCAGTTCTTC	CASSSLGLAGLRGDNEQFF
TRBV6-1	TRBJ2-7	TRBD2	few	TGTGCCAGCAGTCTCCGGGCGGGAGGGCCCGGGAGCCACGAGCAGTACTTC	CASSLRAGGPGSHEQYF
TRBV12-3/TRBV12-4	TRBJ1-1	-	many	TGTGCCAGCACTAACAGGAGGGGCCCGAACACTGAAGCTTTCTTT	CASTNRRGPNTEAFF
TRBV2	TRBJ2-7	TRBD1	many	TGTGCCAGCAGTGATTTGGGACAGGGGTCCTACGAGCAGTACTTC	CASSDLGQGSYEQYF
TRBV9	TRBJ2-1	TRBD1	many	TGTGCCAGCAGCGCCGGACAGGGCGGGCACAATGAGCAGTTCTTC	CASSAGQGGHNEQFF
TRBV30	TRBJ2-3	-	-	TGTGCCTGGAGTAAATTAGACGCTACGCAGTATTTT	CAWSKLDATQYF
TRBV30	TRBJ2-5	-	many	TGTGCCTGGGCCCTAGAGTCCGAGACCCAGTACTTC	CAWALESETQYF
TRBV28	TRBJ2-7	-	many	TGTGCCAGCAGTCCGACTATCCTCACCTACGAGCAGTACTTC	CASSPTILTYEQYF
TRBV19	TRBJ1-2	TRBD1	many	TGTGCCAGTGGCATGGGACAGACCTTGGCTGGCTACACCTTC	CASGMGQTLAGYTF
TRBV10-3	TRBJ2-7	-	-	TGTGCCAGTAAGAACGCGGGCGAGGGGGAGCAGTACTTC	CASKNAGEGEQYF